This T cell receptor (beta chain) was sequenced during a study of blood T cells in healthy people across ages. This clonotype was observed a handful of times. Antigen: not known. Primers used in a second PCR of roughly 6 to 12 cycles were a sample-barcoded 5' primer and a J-beta primer mix. MiXCR, run by TCRdb on the 5' RACE reads, gives a single entry per CDR3 protein. The sample lists about 1 million distinct CDR3 sequences, almost 25% occurring once. CDR1 and CDR2 from the germline V gene are SEHNR and FQNEAQ (reference sequence). This CDR3 has 14 amino acids. Trimming shortened V by 7 bases and J by 3 bases, and 16 bases separated the two germline ends. Whole-study findings and limits: Roughly linear declines in TCR beta diversity per million T cells occurred with age.

The same specimen was also included in a second study, on T cells of mothers and their children. In that study: The donors comprised a handful of children and their three healthy Caucasian mothers.

The sequencing sample was made of blood. This rearrangement joins TRBV7-9 to TRBJ2-7; D gene unclear. This receptor was identified in a girl aged 2-9 years in good health. The CDR3 DNA is TGTGCCAGCACCACCCGGACGGATTACTACGAGCAGTACTTC. It is translated as CASTTRTDYYEQYF.